The 6 T cell receptor beta chains in this list originate from one sample, sequenced in a study of early T cells in non-severe SARS-CoV-2 infection. MiXCR was run by TCRdb on the 5' RACE reads, yielding one entry per CDR3 protein. Of roughly 45,000 distinct CDR3 sequences listed, 12% are singletons. Sequencing used whole blood. The receptors derive from an adult who was a healthcare worker with PCR-confirmed SARS-CoV-2 infection or an uninfected control (not recorded which).

The V gene is TRBV30, the J gene TRBJ1-3, with D uncertain. Trimming shortened V by 2 bases and J by 8 bases, and 16 bases separated the two germline ends. The CDR3 spans 14 residues. Looked up from germline, CDR1 is GTSNPN and CDR2 is SVGIG (reference sequence). The CDR3 region is CAWSMGVLAYTIYF. In DNA form, the CDR3 reads TGTGCCTGGAGTATGGGAGTTTTGGCTTACACCATATATTTT. The full variable domain, with the rest looked up from reference TRBV30 and TRBJ1-3, is SQTIHQWPATLVQPVGSPLSLECTVEGTSNPNLYWYRQAAGRGLQLLFYSVGIGQISSEVPQNLSASRPQDRQFILSSKKLLLSDSGFYLCAWSMGVLAYTIYFGEGSWLTVV.

At least ten counts were recorded for this clonotype. CDR3: CASSPPLGEQYF. CDR3 nucleotide sequence: TGTGCCAGCAGCCCCCCTCTTGGCGAGCAGTACTTC. This chain uses TRBV6-6 with TRBJ2-7; D gene unclear. Trimming took off 6 bases at V and 6 bases at J, with 12 bases between the two ends. Looked up from germline, CDR1 is MNHNY and CDR2 is SVGAGI (reference sequence). This CDR3 has 12 amino acids.

This clonotype was seen ten or more times. This sequence joins TRBV12-3 or TRBV12-4 and TRBJ2-1, with unresolved D. This CDR3 region has 11 residues. Trimming removed 7 bases at V and 7 bases at J, with 8 bases between. The CDR3 DNA sequence: TGTGCCAGCATCTTGGGGAATGAGCAGTTCTTC. Encoded protein: CASILGNEQFF.

This clonotype was observed many times. This chain uses TRBV30 with TRBJ2-7; 8 bases are a match to TRBD1. CDR1 GTSNPN and CDR2 SVGIG come from the germline V gene (reference sequence). The CDR3 contains 13 residues. Unmatched junction bases numbered 7, after V lost 2 bases and J lost 7 bases. The CDR3 sequence: CAWSPRGLGEQYF. In DNA form, the CDR3 reads TGTGCCTGGAGTCCCAGGGGGCTGGGGGAGCAGTACTTC.

This clonotype qualifies as medium-sized (0.01 to 0.1%). In DNA form, the CDR3 reads TGTGCCAGCAGCTTAGGTCATCTAGCGGGAGCTGAGCAGTTCTTC. This sequence encodes CASSLGHLAGAEQFF. The chain has TRBV11-2 and TRBJ2-1, with TRBD2 identical over 10 bases. V gave up 1 base and J gave up 9 bases; unmatched junction bases: 6. The CDR3 has 15 amino acids. From germline, CDR1 is SGHAT and CDR2 FQNNGV.

This clonotype occurred many times. This chain uses TRBV6-6 with TRBJ1-3; unclear D gene. Germline-derived CDR1 and CDR2 are MNHNY and SVGAGI (reference sequence). Trimming removed 2 bases at V and 9 bases at J, with 8 bases between. The CDR3 has 12 amino acids. The CDR3 DNA sequence: TGTGCCAGCAGTTACGGGGTGGGCACCATATATTTT. Protein product: CASSYGVGTIYF.